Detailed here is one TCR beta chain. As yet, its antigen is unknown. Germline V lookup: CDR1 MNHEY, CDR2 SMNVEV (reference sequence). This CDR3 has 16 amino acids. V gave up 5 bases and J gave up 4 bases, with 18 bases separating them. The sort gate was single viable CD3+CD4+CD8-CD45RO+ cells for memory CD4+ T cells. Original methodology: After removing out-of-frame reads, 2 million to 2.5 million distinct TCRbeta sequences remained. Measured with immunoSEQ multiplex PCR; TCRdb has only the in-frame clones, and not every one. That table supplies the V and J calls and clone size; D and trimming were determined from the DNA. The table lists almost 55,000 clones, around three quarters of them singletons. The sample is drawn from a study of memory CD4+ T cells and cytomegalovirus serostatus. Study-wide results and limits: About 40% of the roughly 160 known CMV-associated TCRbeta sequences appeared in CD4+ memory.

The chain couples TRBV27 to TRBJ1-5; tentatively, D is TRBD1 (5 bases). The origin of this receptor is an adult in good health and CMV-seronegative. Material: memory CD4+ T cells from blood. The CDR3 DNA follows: TGTGCCAGCAGTCCCGCGATCGGGGCGGTAAATCAGCCCCAGCATTTT. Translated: CASSPAIGAVNQPQHF.